The 27 T cell receptor beta chains reported below all come from one sample, sequenced in a study of identical twins. TCRdb processed the 5' RACE reads anew with MiXCR; each CDR3 protein has one entry. This table has 350,000 to 500,000 distinct CDR3 sequences, around a sixth appearing once. The sequenced sample was naive T cells sorted from blood. These receptors were obtained from a man in his forties or fifties in good health.

The chain is built from TRBV28 and TRBJ1-5, with TRBD1 matching over 7 bases. Germline values: CDR1 MDHEN, CDR2 SYDVKM. V shed 4 bases, J shed 4 bases, and the junction held 10 bases outside the gene matches. The CDR3 consists of 16 residues. The CDR3 loop is CASSSDRQMWNQPQHF. The CDR3 DNA reads as TGTGCCAGCAGTTCGGACAGGCAGATGTGGAATCAGCCCCAGCATTTT. Together with reference TRBV28 and TRBJ1-5, the CDR3 gives the full variable domain: DVKVTQSSRYLVKRTGEKVFLECVQDMDHENMFWYRQDPGLGLRLIYFSYDVKMKEKGDIPEGYSVSREKKERFSLILESASTNQTSMYLCASSSDRQMWNQPQHFGDGTRLSIL.

The chain employs TRBV20-1 and TRBJ1-5; 9 nucleotides line up with TRBD1. The V and J ends lost 6 bases and 3 bases, in that order; junction bases with no gene match: 15. CDR3 size: 17 residues. Germline V lookup: CDR1 DFQATT, CDR2 SNEGSKA (reference sequence). CDR3 sequence: CSALRTRGQGFNQPQHF. Here the CDR3 DNA reads TGCAGTGCCCTTCGGACTCGGGGACAGGGTTTCAATCAGCCCCAGCATTTT.

This clonotype was found many times. The chain combines TRBV6-2 or TRBV6-3 with TRBJ2-1, with TRBD1 matching over 7 bases. V trimming: 5 bases; J trimming: 12 bases; junction bases outside the gene matches: 19. Looked up from germline, CDR1 is MNHEY and CDR2 is SVGEGT. CDR3 length equals 16 residues. The CDR3 DNA is TGTGCCAGCAGTGGAAATGGACAGGCCCAGGCCCGGGGGCAGTTCTTC. This gives the protein CASSGNGQAQARGQFF.

In this sample, this clonotype turned up a few times. The rearrangement joins TRBV6-5 to TRBJ2-3; 7 nucleotides match TRBD1. CDR1 and CDR2 (germline): MNHEY, SVGAGI. V lost 2 bases, J lost 4 bases, and 0 bases stayed unmatched. The length of the CDR3 is 13 residues. CDR3 sequence (DNA): TGTGCCAGCAGTTACACAGGGGCAGATACGCAGTATTTT. This translates into CASSYTGADTQYF.

This clonotype was recorded many times. The genes are TRBV4-1 and TRBJ1-2, with 8 positions matching TRBD1. Germline V gives CDR1 MGHRA, CDR2 YSYEKL. With V trimmed by 3 bases and J by 12 bases, 6 bases remained unmatched. There are 12 residues in the CDR3. CDR3 loop: CASSQDRAPDTF. The CDR3 nucleotides are TGCGCCAGCAGCCAGGACAGGGCGCCTGACACCTTC.

V is TRBV28 and J is TRBJ2-7, with 10 bases fitting TRBD2. From germline, CDR1 is MDHEN and CDR2 SYDVKM. V lost 4 bases, J lost 3 bases, and 9 bases stayed unmatched. The CDR3 extends over 16 amino acids. In DNA, the CDR3 is TGTGCCAGCAGTTCAGGTGGCTCTAGCGGGAGCTACGAGCAGTACTTC. Translating it yields CASSSGGSSGSYEQYF.

This clonotype appeared a few times. The V call is TRBV7-2, the J call TRBJ2-6; no firm D call. Deletions cut 0 bases from V and 1 base from J, with 7 bases between. The germline CDR1 and CDR2 sequences are SGHTA and FQGNSA. This CDR3 region has 16 residues. Written as DNA, the CDR3 is TGTGCCAGCAGCTTAGCCACTGGTTCTGGGGCCAACGTCCTGACTTTC. This translates into CASSLATGSGANVLTF.

The rearrangement joins TRBV29-1 to TRBJ2-7; D perhaps matches TRBD2 (6 bases). The CDR3 covers 15 residues. The V gene's germline CDR1 is SQVTM and CDR2 ANQGSEA. V was shortened by 7 bases and J by 0 bases, with 19 bases between the two germline ends. CDR3 sequence (DNA): TGCAGCGGAGCGGGTGGAGGGGAAAGCTCCTACGAGCAGTACTTC. This sequence encodes CSGAGGGESSYEQYF.

This chain connects TRBV14 to TRBJ1-2, with D hard to call. This CDR3 has 13 residues. V was clipped by 4 bases and J by 1 base, with 7 bases between them. Germline V gene sequence: CDR1 SGHDN, CDR2 FVKESK. CDR3 DNA sequence: TGTGCCAGCAGCCCGGCAGTTAACTATGGCTACACCTTC. Translating gives CASSPAVNYGYTF.

The chain couples TRBV2 to TRBJ1-5; no definite D call. The germline V and J ends were trimmed by 2 bases and 0 bases, with 14 bases remaining between them. Germline CDR1 SNHLY, CDR2 FYNNEI. CDR3 length: 17 amino acids. CDR3: CASSERNPMYSNQPQHF. The CDR3, as DNA: TGTGCCAGCAGTGAACGGAACCCCATGTATAGCAATCAGCCCCAGCATTTT.

This clonotype was picked up many times. The V call is TRBV6-2 or TRBV6-3, the J call TRBJ2-7, with TRBD2 as a possible D gene (6 bases). This CDR3 contains 13 residues. Germline lookup yields CDR1 MNHEY and CDR2 SVGEGT. The V end lost 3 bases, the J end lost 7 bases, and 13 bases lay between the germline ends. The CDR3 is CASSYRETVEQYF. In nucleotides, the CDR3 is TGTGCCAGCAGTTATCGGGAGACAGTTGAGCAGTACTTC.

There are a few counts of this clonotype. V gene TRBV5-1 combines with J gene TRBJ2-2, with 9 nucleotides matching TRBD2. The V gene end was trimmed by 3 bases and the J gene end by 4 bases; junction bases not matched to a gene: 16. The CDR3 has 19 residues. Germline V lookup: CDR1 SGHRS, CDR2 YFSETQ. CDR3 nucleotides: TGCGCCAGCAGCTCGGGACTAGCCGGGCTACCCGTCCGCACCGGGGAGCTGTTTTTT. Protein: CASSSGLAGLPVRTGELFF.

This clonotype was detected only a few times. The chain joins TRBV9 to TRBJ2-2, with TRBD1 identical over 11 bases. V lost 3 bases, J lost 7 bases, and 5 bases stayed unmatched. The CDR3 contains 15 residues. Germline V gene lookup returns CDR1 SGDLS and CDR2 YYNGEE. The CDR3 DNA is TGTGCCAGCAGCGCCGGGACAGGGGGATTCGGGGAGCTGTTTTTT. Translation: CASSAGTGGFGELFF.

This clonotype was seen more than once but under ten times. V is TRBV5-5 and J is TRBJ2-1, with 11 bases matching TRBD1. The germline V gene encodes CDR1 SGHKS and CDR2 YYEKEE (reference sequence). The CDR3 covers 15 residues. V lost 4 bases and J lost 5; bases outside the gene matches: 5. In DNA, the CDR3 is TGTGCCAGCAGCACGGGACAGGGGGTGAACAATGAGCAGTTCTTC. Its translation: CASSTGQGVNNEQFF. Combining the CDR3 with reference TRBV5-5 and TRBJ2-1 gives the whole variable domain DAGVTQSPTHLIKTRGQQVTLRCSPISGHKSVSWYQQVLGQGPQFIFQYYEKEERGRGNFPDRFSARQFPNYSSELNVNALLLGDSALYLCASSTGQGVNNEQFFGPGTRLTVL.

This clonotype has only a few counts. The chain uses TRBV7-2 and TRBJ2-3; D is possibly TRBD2 (6 bases). V was cut by 4 bases and J by 1 base, with 18 bases left in between. Germline lookup yields CDR1 SGHTA and CDR2 FQGNSA. This CDR3 contains 17 residues. CDR3 DNA sequence: TGTGCCAGCAGCTACTCGTGGGGGGTCGAAGGCACAGATACGCAGTATTTT. It codes for CASSYSWGVEGTDTQYF. Based on the CDR3 plus reference TRBV7-2 and TRBJ2-3, the full variable domain is GAGVSQSPSNKVTEKGKDVELRCDPISGHTALYWYRQSLGQGLEFLIYFQGNSAPDKSGLPSDRFSAERTGGSVSTLTIQRTQQEDSAVYLCASSYSWGVEGTDTQYFGPGTRLTVL.

Only a few counts were recorded for this clonotype. The chain uses TRBV7-8 and TRBJ2-1; possibly TRBD2 for D (5 bases). V shed 9 bases and J shed 0 bases, with 15 bases lying between them. The CDR3 totals 15 residues. Germline CDR1 reads SGHVS; CDR2 reads FQNEAQ. The CDR3 protein is CASMEVGSSYNEQFF. The DNA of the CDR3 is TGTGCCAGTATGGAGGTCGGAAGCTCCTACAATGAGCAGTTCTTC.

The table lists this clonotype with a few counts. J is TRBJ2-7 and V is TRBV10-3; TRBD2 aligns across 9 bases. This CDR3 spans 13 amino acids. Germline V gene data show CDR1 as ENHRY and CDR2 as SYGVKD. Unmatched junction bases numbered 2, after V lost 8 bases and J lost 0 bases. The CDR3 reads CAIRSGSSYEQYF. The CDR3 DNA reads as TGTGCCATCCGTAGCGGGAGCTCCTACGAGCAGTACTTC.

This clonotype came up many times. The chain links TRBV5-1 to TRBJ2-3; a weak D match, TRBD1 (6 bases). Germline lookup yields CDR1 SGHRS and CDR2 YFSETQ. The CDR3 length is 13 residues. The V end was cut by 0 bases, the J end by 4 bases, with 6 bases between. Here the CDR3 DNA reads TGCGCCAGCAGCTTGGAGGGGGCAGATACGCAGTATTTT. It specifies CASSLEGADTQYF.

This chain connects TRBV4-3 to TRBJ1-6, with D possibly being TRBD1 (5 bases). V gave up 4 bases and J gave up 8 bases, with 9 bases separating them. CDR3 length equals 13 residues. Germline assignment: CDR1 LGHNA and CDR2 YSLEER. CDR3 sequence (DNA): TGCGCCAGCAGCCGCAGGGCGGATTCACCCCTCCACTTT. Translating it yields CASSRRADSPLHF.

This clonotype was detected many times. The V and J genes are TRBV12-3 or TRBV12-4 and TRBJ2-3; possibly TRBD2 for D (6 bases). Trimming removed 5 bases from V and 2 bases from J, with 8 bases in between. The CDR3 covers 13 residues. The DNA of the CDR3 is TGTGCCAGCAGTGGAGGGAACACAGATACGCAGTATTTT. As protein: CASSGGNTDTQYF.

V usage is TRBV2 and J usage is TRBJ2-5; 9 bases agree with TRBD1. With V trimmed by 7 bases and J by 4 bases, 7 bases remained unmatched. The germline V gene has CDR1 SNHLY and CDR2 FYNNEI. The CDR3 contains 14 residues. The CDR3 DNA follows: TGTGCCAGCAAGGCCCTGACAGGGGGAGAGACCCAGTACTTC. Translated, it gives CASKALTGGETQYF.

This clonotype occurred a few times. The chain is built from TRBV15 and TRBJ1-5; D may be TRBD1 (5 bases). Per germline, CDR1 LNHNV and CDR2 YYDKDF (reference sequence). V was pared by 7 bases and J by 7 bases, with 20 bases between. The CDR3 length is 15 residues. CDR3: CATNTGLRDVQPQHF. The CDR3 nucleotides read TGTGCCACCAACACGGGACTCAGAGATGTCCAGCCCCAGCATTTT.

V gene TRBV27 combines with J gene TRBJ1-1; D gene uncertain. CDR1 and CDR2 (germline): MNHEY, SMNVEV (reference sequence). The CDR3 runs to 13 residues. V lost 4 bases and J lost 3, with 9 bases in between. The CDR3 DNA reads TGTGCCAGCAGTTCCCCCCGGGACACTGAAGCTTTCTTT. It is translated as CASSSPRDTEAFF.

V is TRBV28 and J is TRBJ2-3; D gene unclear. CDR3 length: 14 amino acids. V lost 6 bases, J lost 0 bases, and 10 bases lay in between. Germline V gene sequence: CDR1 MDHEN, CDR2 SYDVKM. The CDR3 nucleotides are TGTGCCAGCAGACAGACCCTCAGCACAGATACGCAGTATTTT. It translates to CASRQTLSTDTQYF.

V and J are TRBV20-1 and TRBJ2-2; D tentatively fits TRBD1 or TRBD2 (5 bases each). CDR1 DFQATT and CDR2 SNEGSKA come from the germline V gene (reference sequence). Deletions cut 0 bases from V and 4 bases from J, with 18 bases between. The CDR3 consists of 17 residues. Here the CDR3 DNA reads TGCAGTGCTAGAGATTATGGGGGACGAGGAATCACCGGGGAGCTGTTTTTT. Its translation: CSARDYGGRGITGELFF.

The chain uses TRBV28 and TRBJ2-7; D is undetermined. The germline gives CDR1 MDHEN, CDR2 SYDVKM. The V gene lost 4 bases and the J gene lost 5 bases, with 9 bases spanning the gap. The CDR3 sequence is 12 residues long. The DNA of the CDR3 is TGTGCCAGCAGTTCCTTGAGAAACGAGCAGTACTTC. Encoded protein: CASSSLRNEQYF.

V usage is TRBV7-2 and J usage is TRBJ2-2; a possible D gene is TRBD2 (6 bases). Germline CDR1 is SGHTA and CDR2 is FQGNSA. There are 15 residues in the CDR3. V lost 5 bases and J lost 5, with 15 bases in between. The CDR3 loop reads CASSVPGLRTGELFF. The CDR3 coding sequence is TGTGCCAGCAGCGTGCCTGGACTACGAACCGGGGAGCTGTTTTTT.